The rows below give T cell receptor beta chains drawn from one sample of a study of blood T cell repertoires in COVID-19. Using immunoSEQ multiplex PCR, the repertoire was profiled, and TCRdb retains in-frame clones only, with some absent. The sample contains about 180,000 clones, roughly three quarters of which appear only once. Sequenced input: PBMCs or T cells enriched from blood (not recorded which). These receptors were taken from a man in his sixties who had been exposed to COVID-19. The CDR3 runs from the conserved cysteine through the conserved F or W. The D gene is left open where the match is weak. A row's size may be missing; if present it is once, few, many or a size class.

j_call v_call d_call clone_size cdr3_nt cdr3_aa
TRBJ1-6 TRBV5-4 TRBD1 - TGTGCCAGCACCATCCCGGGACAGGGCAATTCACCCCTCCACTTT CASTIPGQGNSPLHF
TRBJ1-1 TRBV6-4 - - TGTGCCAGCAGCCTGGACACGCGTTCAACTGAAGCTTTCTTT CASSLDTRSTEAFF
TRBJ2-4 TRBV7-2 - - TGTGCCAGCAGCTCAGCCTTGGGTAGTGGCGTTAGGAGGGACATTCAGTACTTC CASSSALGSGVRRDIQYF
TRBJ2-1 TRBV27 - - TGTGCCAGCAGTTTGAGGGACTTTTACAATGAGCAGTTCTTC CASSLRDFYNEQFF
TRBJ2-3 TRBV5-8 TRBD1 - TGTGCCAGCAGCTGGGGGACAGGGAGCACAGATACGCAGTATTTT CASSWGTGSTDTQYF
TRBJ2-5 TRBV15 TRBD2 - TGTGCCACCAGCAGAGACCCCGGGGGGGCTGAGACCCAGTACTTC CATSRDPGGAETQYF
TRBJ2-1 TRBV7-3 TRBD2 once TGTGCCAGCAGCTTAACGCGGTCACTAGCGGGTTACAATGAGCAGTTCTTC CASSLTRSLAGYNEQFF
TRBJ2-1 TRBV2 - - TGTGCCAGCAACGGGGGTCAAGTACGCGGGGAGCAGTTCTTC CASNGGQVRGEQFF
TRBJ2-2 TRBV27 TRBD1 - TGTGCCAGCAGTCTGACAGGGTACACCGGGGAGCTGTTTTTT CASSLTGYTGELFF
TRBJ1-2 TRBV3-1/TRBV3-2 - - TGTGCCAGCAGCCACTTTCGGTATGGCTACACCTTC CASSHFRYGYTF
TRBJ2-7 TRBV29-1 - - TGCAGCGTAGTGAACGGGGCCTACGAGCAGTACTTC CSVVNGAYEQYF
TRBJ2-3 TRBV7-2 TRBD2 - TGTGCCAGCAGCTTCCCCGGGACTAGCGGGAAATGGGGCACAGATACGCAGTATTTT CASSFPGTSGKWGTDTQYF
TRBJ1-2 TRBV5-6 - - TGTGCCAGCAGCTCCCGGGGCCCGGGAGGGGCTCGCACCTTC CASSSRGPGGARTF
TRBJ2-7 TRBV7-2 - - TGTGCCAGCAGCTTAGGAGGGAGAGCCGACGAGCAGTACTTC CASSLGGRADEQYF
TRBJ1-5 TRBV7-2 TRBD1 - TGTGCCAGCAGCGGGGGACAGGGGGCAGGTCAGCCCCAGCATTTT CASSGGQGAGQPQHF
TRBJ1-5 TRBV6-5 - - TGTGCCAGCAGTTACTCCCCTAATCAGCCCCAGCATTTT CASSYSPNQPQHF
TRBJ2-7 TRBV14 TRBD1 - TGTGCCAGCAGCCCAACCTTGGGGACAGGAGACTACGAGCAGTACTTC CASSPTLGTGDYEQYF
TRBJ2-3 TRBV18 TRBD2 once TGTGCCAGCTCACCGTTAGCTAGCGGAAGCACAGATACGCAGTATTTT CASSPLASGSTDTQYF
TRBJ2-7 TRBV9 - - TGTGCCAGCAGCCCCCGGGACACCTCCTACGAGCAGTACTTC CASSPRDTSYEQYF
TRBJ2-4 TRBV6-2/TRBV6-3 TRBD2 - TGTGCCAGCAGCCGACGGACTAGTGAGATAGCCAAAAACATTCAGTACTTC CASSRRTSEIAKNIQYF
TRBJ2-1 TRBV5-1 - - TGCGCCAGCAGCGTCGAGGGTACGACTAACAATGAGCAGTTCTTC CASSVEGTTNNEQFF
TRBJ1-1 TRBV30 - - TGTGCCTGGAGCCGAGCGACGGTGGACACTGAAGCTTTCTTT CAWSRATVDTEAFF
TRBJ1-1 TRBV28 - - TGTGCCAGCAGCCCCAGGGTCGACACTGAAGCTTTCTTT CASSPRVDTEAFF
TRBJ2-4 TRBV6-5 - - TGTGCCAGCAGGGTGGCTCAAGCCAAAAACATTCAGTACTTC CASRVAQAKNIQYF
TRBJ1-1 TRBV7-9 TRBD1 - TGTGCCAGCAGCTTTACAGGGGGCCAGAACACTGAAGCTTTCTTT CASSFTGGQNTEAFF
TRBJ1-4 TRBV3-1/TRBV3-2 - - TGTGCCAGCAGCCGATGGGAGGGGTTAGCAACTAATGAAAAACTGTTTTTT CASSRWEGLATNEKLFF
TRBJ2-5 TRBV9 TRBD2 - TGTGCCAGCAGCGTAGATCTAGCGGGAGGACTCCAAGAGACCCAGTACTTC CASSVDLAGGLQETQYF
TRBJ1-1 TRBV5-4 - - TGTGCCAGCAGCCCCCAGGCGGGGGTGGAAGCTTTCTTT CASSPQAGVEAFF
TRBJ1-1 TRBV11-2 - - TGTGCCAGCAGCTTAGAAAGCTGGACTGAAGCTTTCTTT CASSLESWTEAFF
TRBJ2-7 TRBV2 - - TGTGCCAGCTTGGCAGGGGAGTACTACGAGCAGTACTTC CASLAGEYYEQYF
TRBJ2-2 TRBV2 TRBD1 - TGTGCCAGCAAAGGACAGGTGAACACCGGGGAGCTGTTTTTT CASKGQVNTGELFF
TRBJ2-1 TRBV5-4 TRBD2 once TGTGCCAGCAGCTTCGGACTAGTCGATGAGCAGTTCTTC CASSFGLVDEQFF
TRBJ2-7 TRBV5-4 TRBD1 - TGTGCCAGCAGCCCAAGACAGGGCTACGAGCAGTACTTC CASSPRQGYEQYF
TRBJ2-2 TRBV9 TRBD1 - TGTGCCAGCAGCGTTGGACAGGGGGCCGGCACCGGGGAGCTGTTTTTT CASSVGQGAGTGELFF
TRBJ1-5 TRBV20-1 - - TGCAGTGCTAGTACAGGGAGAAGCAATCAGCCCCAGCATTTT CSASTGRSNQPQHF
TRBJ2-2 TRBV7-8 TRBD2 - TGTGCCAGCAGCTTACTAGCGGTCGGGGAGCTGTTTTTT CASSLLAVGELFF
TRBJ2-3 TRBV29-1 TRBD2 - TGCAGCGCTAAAAAAGCGGGAACTAGCACAGATACGCAGTATTTT CSAKKAGTSTDTQYF
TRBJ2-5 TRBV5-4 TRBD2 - TGTGCCAGCAGCCCCGCCAGCGGGAGGCGGGAGACCCAGTACTTC CASSPASGRRETQYF
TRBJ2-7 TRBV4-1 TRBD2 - TGCGCCAGCAGCCAATTGGGAGGGATCTCCTACGAGCAGTACTTC CASSQLGGISYEQYF
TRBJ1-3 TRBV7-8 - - TGTGCCAGCAGCTTGGGGCGGGATGGAAACACCATATATTTT CASSLGRDGNTIYF
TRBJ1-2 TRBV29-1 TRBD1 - TGCAGCGTTGAGGGGACAGAGTATGGCTACACCTTC CSVEGTEYGYTF
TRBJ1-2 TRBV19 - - TGTGCCAGTAGTATCCTAGGGGGTAACTATGGCTACACCTTC CASSILGGNYGYTF
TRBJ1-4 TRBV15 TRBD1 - TGTGCCACCAGCAGAGATGGACAGGGTGTAGGAGGGGAAAAACTGTTTTTT CATSRDGQGVGGEKLFF
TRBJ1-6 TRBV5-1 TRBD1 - TGCGCCAGCAGCTCCGGGACAGGGAATTCACCCCTCCACTTT CASSSGTGNSPLHF
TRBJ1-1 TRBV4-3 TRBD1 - TGCGCCAGCAGGAGACAGGGACACAAAGCTTTCTTT CASRRQGHKAFF
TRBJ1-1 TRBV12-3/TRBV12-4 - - TGTGCCAGCAGACGACAGTTCACTGAAGCTTTCTTT CASRRQFTEAFF
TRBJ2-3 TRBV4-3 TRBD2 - TGCGCCAGCAGCCAAGATTTAGGACTAGCGGGAGGAGCTAGCACAGATACGCAGTATTTT CASSQDLGLAGGASTDTQYF
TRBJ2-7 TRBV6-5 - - TGTGCCAGCAGTTACTCTCTTGGCGGGACCTACGAGCAGTACTTC CASSYSLGGTYEQYF
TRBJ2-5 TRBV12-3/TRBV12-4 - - TGTGCCAGCACCATGAGAGGGGGAGAGACCCAGTACTTC CASTMRGGETQYF
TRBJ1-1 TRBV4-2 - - TGTGCCAGCAGCCCAACGGTGAACACTGAAGCTTTCTTT CASSPTVNTEAFF
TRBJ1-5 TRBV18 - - TGTGCCAGCTCCACAGGAAATAGCAATCAGCCCCAGCATTTT CASSTGNSNQPQHF
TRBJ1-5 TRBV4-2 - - TGTGCCAGCAGCCAAGATGGGGGGGCGCTTCAGCCCCAGCATTTT CASSQDGGALQPQHF
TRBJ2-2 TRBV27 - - TGTGCCAACAAAAACCCAAACACCGGGGAGCTGTTTTTT CANKNPNTGELFF
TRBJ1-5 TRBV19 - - TGTGCCAGTAGTATCGAAGGGGGTAAGACGGCCCAGCATTTT CASSIEGGKTAQHF
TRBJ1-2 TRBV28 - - TGTGCCAGCAGTACCCCGTGGTCAGGGGTGGGTGGCTACACCTTC CASSTPWSGVGGYTF
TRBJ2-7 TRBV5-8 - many TGTGCCAGCAGCTTGGACGGGGGGCTGGAGGAGCAGTACTTC CASSLDGGLEEQYF
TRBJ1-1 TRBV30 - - TGTGCCTGGAGTGGGCAGTCGAACACTGAAGCTTTCTTT CAWSGQSNTEAFF
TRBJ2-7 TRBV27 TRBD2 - TGTGCCAGCAGTTCGCTCGCCAGCGGGAGATTTAACGAGCAGTACTTC CASSSLASGRFNEQYF
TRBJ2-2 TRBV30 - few TGTGCCTGGAGTGTACAGGCAGTCGGGGAGCTGTTTTTT CAWSVQAVGELFF